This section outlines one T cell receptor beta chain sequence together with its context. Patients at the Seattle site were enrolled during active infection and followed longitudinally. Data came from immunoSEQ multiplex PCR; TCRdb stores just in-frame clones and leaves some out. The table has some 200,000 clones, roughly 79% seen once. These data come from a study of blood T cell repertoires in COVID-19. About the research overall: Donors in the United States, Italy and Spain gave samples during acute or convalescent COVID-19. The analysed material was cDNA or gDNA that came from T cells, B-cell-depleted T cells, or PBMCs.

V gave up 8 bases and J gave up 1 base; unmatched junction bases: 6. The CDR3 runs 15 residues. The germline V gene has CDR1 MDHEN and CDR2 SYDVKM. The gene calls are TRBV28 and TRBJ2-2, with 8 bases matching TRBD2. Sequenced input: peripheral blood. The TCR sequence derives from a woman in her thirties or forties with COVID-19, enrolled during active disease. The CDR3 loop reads CASEVAGMNTGELFF. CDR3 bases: TGTGCCAGCGAGGTAGCGGGAATGAACACCGGGGAGCTGTTTTTT.